The source of this T cell receptor beta chain is a study of blood T cells in healthy people across ages. The CDR3 spans 13 residues. The germline V gene encodes CDR1 MNHEY and CDR2 SVGAGI. V lost 3 bases, J lost 8 bases, and 13 bases lay in between. Comment on this clonotype: The antigen remains undetermined.

Study-wide points: Unknown CMV status may confound age-related changes in expanded clones.

A sample-barcoded 5' primer and a J-beta primer mix were used in a second PCR of about 7 to 12 cycles. Any given sample supplied a minimum of 3 million CDR3-containing paired-end reads. From the 5' RACE reads, TCRdb called clonotypes with MiXCR, one entry per CDR3 protein. The sample includes around 1,800,000 distinct CDR3 sequences, around 40% seen only once; the top ten take 20% to 25%. The TCR sequence derives from a human donor in good health. The rearrangement links TRBV6-5 to TRBJ1-2; no reliable D call. The sequenced sample was blood. CDR3 bases: TGTGCCAGCAGTTATGGTCATAAAGTCGGCTACACCTTC. Translation: CASSYGHKVGYTF.